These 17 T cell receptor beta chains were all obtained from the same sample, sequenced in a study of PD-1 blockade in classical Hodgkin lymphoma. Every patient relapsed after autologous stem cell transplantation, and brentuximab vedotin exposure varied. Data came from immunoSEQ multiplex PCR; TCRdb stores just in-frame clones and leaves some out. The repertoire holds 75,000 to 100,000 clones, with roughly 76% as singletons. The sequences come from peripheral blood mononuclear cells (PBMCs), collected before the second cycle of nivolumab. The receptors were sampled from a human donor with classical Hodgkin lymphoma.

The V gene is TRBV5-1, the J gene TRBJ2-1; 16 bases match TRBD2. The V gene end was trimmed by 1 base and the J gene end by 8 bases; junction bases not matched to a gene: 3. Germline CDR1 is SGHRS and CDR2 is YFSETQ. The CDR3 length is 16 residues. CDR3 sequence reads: CASSLKGLAGGYEQFF. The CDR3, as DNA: TGCGCCAGCAGCTTGAAGGGACTAGCGGGAGGGTATGAGCAGTTCTTC.

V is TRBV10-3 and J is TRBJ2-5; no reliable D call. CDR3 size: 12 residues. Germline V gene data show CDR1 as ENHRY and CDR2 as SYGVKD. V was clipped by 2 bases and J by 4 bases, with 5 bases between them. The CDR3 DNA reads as TGTGCCATCAGTGAGATGGCAGAGACCCAGTACTTC. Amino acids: CAISEMAETQYF.

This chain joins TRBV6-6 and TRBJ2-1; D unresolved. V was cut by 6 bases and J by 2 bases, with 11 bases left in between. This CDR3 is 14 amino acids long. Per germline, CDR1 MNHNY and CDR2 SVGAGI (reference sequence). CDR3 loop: CASSPAGAYNEQFF. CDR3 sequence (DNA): TGTGCCAGCAGCCCCGCCGGTGCCTACAATGAGCAGTTCTTC.

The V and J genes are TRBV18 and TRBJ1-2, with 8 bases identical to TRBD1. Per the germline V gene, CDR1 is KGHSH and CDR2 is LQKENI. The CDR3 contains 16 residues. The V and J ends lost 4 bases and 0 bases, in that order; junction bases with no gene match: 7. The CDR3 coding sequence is TGTGCCAGCTCACTTGGGACAGGATCAGCTAACTATGGCTACACCTTC. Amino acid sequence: CASSLGTGSANYGYTF.

In DNA form, the CDR3 reads TGCAGCGTTGAAGATGACAGGGGTTTCTTAAATACGCAGTATTTT. Protein product: CSVEDDRGFLNTQYF. The rearrangement uses TRBV29-1 and TRBJ2-3, with 8 bases identical to TRBD1. V shed 0 bases and J 7 bases; nucleotides not matched to a gene: 9. This CDR3 has 15 residues. Germline-derived CDR1 and CDR2 are SQVTM and ANQGSEA.

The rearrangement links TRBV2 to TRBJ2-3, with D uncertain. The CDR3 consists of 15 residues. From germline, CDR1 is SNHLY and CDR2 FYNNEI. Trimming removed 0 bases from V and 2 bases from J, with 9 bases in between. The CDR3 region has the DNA TGTGCCAGCAGTGAAGCGCGGAGTGCCACAGATACGCAGTATTTT. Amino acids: CASSEARSATDTQYF.

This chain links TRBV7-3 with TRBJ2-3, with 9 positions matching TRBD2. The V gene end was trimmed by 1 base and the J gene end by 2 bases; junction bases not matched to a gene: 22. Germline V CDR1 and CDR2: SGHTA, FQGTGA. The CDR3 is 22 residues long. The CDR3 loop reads CASSLMRRRETSGSPVTDTQYF. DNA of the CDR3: TGTGCCAGCAGCTTAATGCGCCGCCGGGAGACTAGCGGATCCCCGGTCACAGATACGCAGTATTTT. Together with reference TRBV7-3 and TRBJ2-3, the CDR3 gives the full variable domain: GAGVSQTPSNKVTEKGKYVELRCDPISGHTALYWYRQSLGQGPEFLIYFQGTGAADDSGLPNDRFFAVRPEGSVSTLKIQRTERGDSAVYLCASSLMRRRETSGSPVTDTQYFGPGTRLTVL.

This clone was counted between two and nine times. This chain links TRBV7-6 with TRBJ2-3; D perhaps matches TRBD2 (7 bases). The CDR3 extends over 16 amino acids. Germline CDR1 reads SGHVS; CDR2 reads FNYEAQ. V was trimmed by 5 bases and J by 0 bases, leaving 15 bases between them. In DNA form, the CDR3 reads TGTGCCAGCAGCCTGGGGGGGCGGATGAGCACAGATACGCAGTATTTT. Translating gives CASSLGGRMSTDTQYF.

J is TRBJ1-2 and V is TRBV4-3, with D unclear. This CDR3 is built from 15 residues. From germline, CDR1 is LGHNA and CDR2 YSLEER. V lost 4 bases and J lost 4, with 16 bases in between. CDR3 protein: CASSPGGRSLYGYTF. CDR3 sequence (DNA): TGCGCCAGCAGCCCAGGCGGCAGGTCTCTCTATGGCTACACCTTC.

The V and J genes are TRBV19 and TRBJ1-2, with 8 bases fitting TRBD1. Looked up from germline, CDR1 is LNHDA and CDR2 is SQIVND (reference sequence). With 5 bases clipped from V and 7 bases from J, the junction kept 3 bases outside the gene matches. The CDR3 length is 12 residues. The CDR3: CASSLTGGGYTF. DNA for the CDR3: TGTGCCAGTAGTCTCACAGGGGGTGGCTACACCTTC. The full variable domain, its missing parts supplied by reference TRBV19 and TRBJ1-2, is DGGITQSPKYLFRKEGQNVTLSCEQNLNHDAMYWYRQDPGQGLRLIYYSQIVNDFQKGDIAEGYSVSREKKESFPLTVTSAQKNPTAFYLCASSLTGGGYTFGSGTRLTVV.

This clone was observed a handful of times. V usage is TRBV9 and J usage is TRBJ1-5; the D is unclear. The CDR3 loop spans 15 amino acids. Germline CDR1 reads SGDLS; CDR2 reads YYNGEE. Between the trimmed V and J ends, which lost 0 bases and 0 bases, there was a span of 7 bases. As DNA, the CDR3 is TGTGCCAGCAGCGTAGGGCAGGCTAGCAATCAGCCCCAGCATTTT. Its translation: CASSVGQASNQPQHF.

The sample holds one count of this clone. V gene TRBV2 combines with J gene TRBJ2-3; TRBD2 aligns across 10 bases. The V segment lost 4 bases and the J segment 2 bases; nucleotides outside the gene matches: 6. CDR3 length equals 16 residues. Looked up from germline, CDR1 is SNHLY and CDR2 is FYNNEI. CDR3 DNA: TGTGCCAGCAGTGTAGGACTAGCGGCTCCCACAGATACGCAGTATTTT. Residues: CASSVGLAAPTDTQYF. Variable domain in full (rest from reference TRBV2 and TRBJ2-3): EPEVTQTPSHQVTQMGQEVILRCVPISNHLYFYWYRQILGQKVEFLVSFYNNEISEKSEIFDDQFSVERPDGSNFTLKIRSTKLEDSAMYFCASSVGLAAPTDTQYFGPGTRLTVL.

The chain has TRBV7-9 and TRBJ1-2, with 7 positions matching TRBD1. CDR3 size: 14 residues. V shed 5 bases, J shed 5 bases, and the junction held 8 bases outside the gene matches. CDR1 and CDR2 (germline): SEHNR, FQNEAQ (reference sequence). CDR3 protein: CASSATGEIYGYTF. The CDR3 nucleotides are TGTGCCAGCAGCGCTACAGGGGAAATATATGGCTACACCTTC.

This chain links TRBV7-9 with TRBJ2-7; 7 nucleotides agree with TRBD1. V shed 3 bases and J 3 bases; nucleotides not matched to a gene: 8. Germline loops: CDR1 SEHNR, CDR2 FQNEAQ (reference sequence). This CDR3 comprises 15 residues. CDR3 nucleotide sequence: TGTGCCAGCAGCTTGGGGGACAGCCGAATCTACGAGCAGTACTTC. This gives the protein CASSLGDSRIYEQYF. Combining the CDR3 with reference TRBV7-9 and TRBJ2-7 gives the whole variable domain DTGVSQNPRHKITKRGQNVTFRCDPISEHNRLYWYRQTLGQGPEFLTYFQNEAQLEKSRLLSDRFSAERPKGSFSTLEIQRTEQGDSAMYLCASSLGDSRIYEQYFGPGTRLTVT.

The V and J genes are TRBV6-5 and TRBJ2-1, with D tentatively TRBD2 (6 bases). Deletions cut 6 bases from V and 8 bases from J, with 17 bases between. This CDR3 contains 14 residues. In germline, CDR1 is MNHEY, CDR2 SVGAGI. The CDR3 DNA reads TGTGCCAGCAGCAGACTAGGCGTGTTCGATGAGCAGTTCTTC. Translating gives CASSRLGVFDEQFF.

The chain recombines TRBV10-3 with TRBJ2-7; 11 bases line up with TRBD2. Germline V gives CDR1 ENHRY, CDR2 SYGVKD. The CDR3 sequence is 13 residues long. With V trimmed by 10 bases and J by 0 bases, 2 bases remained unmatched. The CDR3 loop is CATGLAGSYEQYF. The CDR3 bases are TGTGCCACCGGACTAGCGGGCTCCTACGAGCAGTACTTC.

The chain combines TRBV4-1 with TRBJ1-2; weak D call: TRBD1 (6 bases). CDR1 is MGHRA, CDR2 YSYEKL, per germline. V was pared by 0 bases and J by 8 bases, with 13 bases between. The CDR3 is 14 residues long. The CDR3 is CASSQDFGGQGYTF. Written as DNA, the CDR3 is TGCGCCAGCAGCCAAGATTTCGGGGGCCAAGGCTACACCTTC.